The clone carrying this T cell receptor (beta chain) was counted a few times. Its matching antigen is unknown. TCRB transcripts that were expressed got sequenced, as all of the isolated RNA had been reverse transcribed. Clones were sequenced by immunoSEQ multiplex PCR, and TCRdb holds only the in-frame ones, with some missing. The sample shows about 300,000 clones, under 8.5% of them seen only once. The sample comes from a study of beta chain features in type 1 diabetes. On the study more broadly: Age and gender were similar between patients and healthy donors, as were cell yields. Study-level findings and limits: Researchers cautioned that cDNA sequencing could over-represent cells with high TCR expression.

The source of this sequence is a woman under 30 in good health. Sequences were obtained from central memory CD4+ T cells from blood.

In DNA form, the CDR3 reads TGTGCCAGCTCACCATCCCCAGACTACGAGCAGTACTTC. It codes for CASSPSPDYEQYF. The rearrangement joins TRBV18 to TRBJ2-7; no definite D call. The length of the CDR3 is 13 residues. Trimming cost V 2 bases and J 3 bases, with 8 bases left between them. Germline lookup yields CDR1 KGHSH and CDR2 LQKENI.